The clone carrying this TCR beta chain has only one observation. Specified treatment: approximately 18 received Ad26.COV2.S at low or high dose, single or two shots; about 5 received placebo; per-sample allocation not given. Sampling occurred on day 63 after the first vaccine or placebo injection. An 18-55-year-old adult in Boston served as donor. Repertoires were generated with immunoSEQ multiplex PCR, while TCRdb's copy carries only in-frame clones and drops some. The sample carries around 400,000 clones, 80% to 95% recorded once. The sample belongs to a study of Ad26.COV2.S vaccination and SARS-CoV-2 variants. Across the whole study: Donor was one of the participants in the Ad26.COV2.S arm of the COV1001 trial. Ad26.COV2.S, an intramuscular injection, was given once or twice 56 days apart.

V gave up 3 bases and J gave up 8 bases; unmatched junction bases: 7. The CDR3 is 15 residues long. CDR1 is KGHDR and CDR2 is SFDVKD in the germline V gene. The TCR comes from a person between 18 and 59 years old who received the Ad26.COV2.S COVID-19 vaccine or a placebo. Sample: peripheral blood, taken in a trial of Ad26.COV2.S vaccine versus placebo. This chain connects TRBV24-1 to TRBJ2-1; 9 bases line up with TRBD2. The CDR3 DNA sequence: TGTGCCACCAGTGATGTAGTAGCGGGAGTAGATGAGCAGTTCTTC. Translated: CATSDVVAGVDEQFF.